The 16 T cell receptor beta chains presented below share a single source sample, sequenced in a study of cytomegalovirus exposure and HLA in healthy donors. PCR used 60 Vbeta primers and 13 Jbeta primers. Profiling relied on immunoSEQ multiplex PCR, and the TCRdb table lists in-frame clones only, not all of them. Of 70,000 to 95,000 clones listed, roughly 73% are singletons. Specimen: PBMCs. These receptors all come from a man aged 40-49 years in good health and CMV-seronegative.

A note on this clone: At one of its ends the junction is not consistent with the germline gene, which may arise from a read error. This chain uses TRBV4-1 with TRBJ2-5; TRBD1 aligns across 7 bases. The CDR3 has 17 residues. From germline, CDR1 is MGHRA and CDR2 YSYEKL. CDR3 sequence reads: CGSSQALSTGQQETQYF. The CDR3 DNA reads TGCGGCAGCAGCCAAGCACTATCTACGGGACAGCAAGAGACCCAGTACTTC.

The rearrangement links TRBV19 to TRBJ1-5; no reliable D call. V lost 1 base, J lost 5 bases, and 9 bases lay in between. Germline values: CDR1 LNHDA, CDR2 SQIVND (reference sequence). This CDR3 contains 14 residues. DNA of the CDR3: TGTGCCAGTAGTATAGTAGGCAGGCATCAGCCCCAGCATTTT. This sequence encodes CASSIVGRHQPQHF.

The rearrangement uses TRBV28 and TRBJ2-2; D unclear. V was cut by 7 bases and J by 6 bases, with 6 bases left in between. Germline V gene lookup returns CDR1 MDHEN and CDR2 SYDVKM. The CDR3 is 11 amino acids. The CDR3 DNA sequence: TGTGCCAGCAAAGCCCCCGGGGAGCTGTTTTTT. It codes for CASKAPGELFF.

A single count supports this clone. V is TRBV5-1 and J is TRBJ2-3, with D uncertain. CDR1 SGHRS and CDR2 YFSETQ come from the germline V gene. CDR3 length: 13 residues. V lost 0 bases, J lost 1 base, and 3 bases lay in between. The CDR3 DNA reads TGCGCCAGCAGCTTGGCCGGCACAGATACGCAGTATTTT. Protein: CASSLAGTDTQYF.

The sample holds one count of this clone. The chain recombines TRBV7-2 with TRBJ2-5; no definite D call. Germline lookup yields CDR1 SGHTA and CDR2 FQGNSA. V lost 4 bases to trimming and J lost 0 bases, with 3 bases between them. The CDR3 sequence is 12 residues long. The CDR3, as DNA: TGTGCCAGCAGCTCGTACCAAGAGACCCAGTACTTC. Its translation: CASSSYQETQYF. The full variable domain, in which reference TRBV7-2 and TRBJ2-5 provide the parts outside the CDR3, is GAGVSQSPSNKVTEKGKDVELRCDPISGHTALYWYRQSLGQGLEFLIYFQGNSAPDKSGLPSDRFSAERTGGSVSTLTIQRTQQEDSAVYLCASSSYQETQYFGPGTRLLVL.

This clone has a single count. The gene calls are TRBV7-9 and TRBJ1-5; D might be TRBD1 (6 bases). The CDR3 contains 13 residues. Per germline, CDR1 SEHNR and CDR2 FQNEAQ (reference sequence). The V and J ends lost 1 base and 6 bases respectively, with 7 bases between them. The CDR3 loop is CASSLGRGQPQHF. DNA of the CDR3: TGTGCCAGCAGCTTAGGCAGGGGTCAGCCCCAGCATTTT.

The rearrangement links TRBV15 to TRBJ1-6; 11 bases line up with TRBD1. This CDR3 is built from 16 residues. The V gene end was trimmed by 0 bases and the J gene end by 10 bases; junction bases not matched to a gene: 5. Per the germline V gene, CDR1 is LNHNV and CDR2 is YYDKDF (reference sequence). CDR3 loop: CATSRDSGTGGSPLHF. The DNA for the CDR3 is TGTGCCACCAGCAGAGACTCCGGGACAGGGGGGTCACCCCTCCACTTT.

This chain uses TRBV6-6 with TRBJ2-6; D is uncertain. Deletions cut 7 bases from V and 2 bases from J, with 6 bases between. This CDR3 is built from 13 residues. Per the germline V gene, CDR1 is MNHNY and CDR2 is SVGAGI (reference sequence). The CDR3 protein is CASTRTGANVLTF. CDR3 DNA: TGTGCCAGCACCAGGACTGGGGCCAACGTCCTGACTTTC.

CDR3 region: CACGLAGGLQRDTQYF. The DNA of the CDR3 is TGTGCCTGTGGACTAGCGGGGGGACTACAACGGGATACGCAGTATTTT. The chain links TRBV30 to TRBJ2-3; 14 nucleotides match TRBD2. Trimming removed 6 bases from V and 6 bases from J; junction bases left unmatched: 11. This CDR3 contains 16 residues. Germline CDR1 GTSNPN, CDR2 SVGIG (reference sequence).

This clone showed up just a few times. The chain couples TRBV11-3 to TRBJ2-2, with TRBD1 matching over 7 bases. The ends lost 0 bases at V and 5 bases at J; junction bases unmatched: 9. Per germline, CDR1 SGHNT and CDR2 YENEEA. The length of the CDR3 is 17 residues. The CDR3 reads CASSLDFPGQTTGELFF. In DNA, the CDR3 is TGTGCCAGCAGCTTAGATTTCCCGGGACAGACTACCGGGGAGCTGTTTTTT.

The CDR3 loop is CASSSQPYTQYF. DNA of the CDR3: TGTGCCAGCAGTTCACAACCATATACGCAGTATTTT. J is TRBJ2-3 and V is TRBV28, with D unresolved. Trimming pared 4 bases from V and 7 bases from J, leaving 9 bases between. The CDR3 runs to 12 residues. CDR1 is MDHEN and CDR2 is SYDVKM in the germline V gene.

The CDR3 DNA reads as TGTGCCAGCAGCGCAGGACTCGACCTCTACGAGCAGTACTTC. This gives the protein CASSAGLDLYEQYF. This chain joins TRBV7-9 and TRBJ2-7; D may be TRBD2 (5 bases). CDR1 is SEHNR, CDR2 FQNEAQ, per germline (reference sequence). Trimming stripped 5 bases from V and 3 bases from J, with 14 bases between. The CDR3 is made up of 14 amino acids.

The rearrangement links TRBV19 to TRBJ1-2, with D maybe TRBD1 (5 bases). The germline V and J ends were trimmed by 9 bases and 8 bases, with 13 bases remaining between them. The CDR3 loop spans 11 amino acids. Per germline, CDR1 LNHDA and CDR2 SQIVND (reference sequence). The CDR3 region has the DNA TGTGCCAGCGCCCAGGGAACGGGCTACACCTTC. Its protein product is CASAQGTGYTF. The variable domain in full, completed from reference TRBV19 and TRBJ1-2, reads DGGITQSPKYLFRKEGQNVTLSCEQNLNHDAMYWYRQDPGQGLRLIYYSQIVNDFQKGDIAEGYSVSREKKESFPLTVTSAQKNPTAFYLCASAQGTGYTFGSGTRLTVV.

This clone was detected a few times. The rearrangement joins TRBV6-5 to TRBJ2-4, with TRBD2 identical over 10 bases. The CDR3 consists of 15 residues. Germline V CDR1 and CDR2: MNHEY, SVGAGI. V gave up 2 bases and J gave up 9 bases; unmatched junction bases: 7. The CDR3 nucleotides read TGTGCCAGCAGTTACCAAGCGGGAGGGCCTACCATTCAGTACTTC. This translates into CASSYQAGGPTIQYF.

The V and J genes are TRBV4-2 and TRBJ1-5; TRBD1 aligns across 9 bases. The CDR3 extends over 15 amino acids. Germline CDR1 LGHNA, CDR2 YNFKEQ. J gave up 4 bases and V 1 base, and 2 bases lay outside the gene matches. The CDR3 region is CASSQGGQGNQPQHF. CDR3 DNA sequence: TGTGCCAGCAGCCAAGGCGGACAGGGGAATCAGCCCCAGCATTTT.

The chain couples TRBV5-1 to TRBJ2-7, with 7 nucleotides matching TRBD1. Germline V gives CDR1 SGHRS, CDR2 YFSETQ. V lost 4 bases, J lost 5 bases, and 12 bases stayed unmatched. CDR3 length equals 15 residues. The DNA for the CDR3 is TGCGCCAGCAGCACCGCTATGGGACAGTATAACGAGCAGTACTTC. Its translation: CASSTAMGQYNEQYF.